This TCR beta chain was sequenced for a study of T cell responses to AZD1222 COVID-19 vaccine. General observations from the study: Two AZD1222 doses significantly raised spike-specific TCR breadth and depth over controls.

Only in-frame clones appear in the TCRdb table, and some are missing; sequencing was by immunoSEQ multiplex PCR. The sample holds around 140,000 clones, about 90% seen once. For this clone: The antigen remains undetermined.

The germline V gene has CDR1 MDHEN and CDR2 SYDVKM. Between the trimmed V and J ends, which lost 5 bases and 10 bases, there was a span of 15 bases. This CDR3 comprises 12 residues. The receptor's source is an adult who received the AZD1222 COVID-19 vaccine. This specimen consisted of peripheral blood, obtained 28 days after the second AZD1222 dose. The V call is TRBV28, the J call TRBJ2-7, with D unresolved. CDR3 bases: TGTGCCAGCAGTCTCCCGCTGGCTTCACAGTACTTC. This sequence encodes CASSLPLASQYF.